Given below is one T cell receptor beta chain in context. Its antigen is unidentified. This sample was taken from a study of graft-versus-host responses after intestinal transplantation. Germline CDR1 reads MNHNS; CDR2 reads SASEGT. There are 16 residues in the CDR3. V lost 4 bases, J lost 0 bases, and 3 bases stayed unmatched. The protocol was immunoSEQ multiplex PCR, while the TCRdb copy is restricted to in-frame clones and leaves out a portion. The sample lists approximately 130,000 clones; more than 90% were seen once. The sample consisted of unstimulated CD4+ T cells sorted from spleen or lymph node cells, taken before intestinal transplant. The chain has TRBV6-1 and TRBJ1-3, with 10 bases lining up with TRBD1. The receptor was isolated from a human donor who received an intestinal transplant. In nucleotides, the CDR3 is TGTGCCAGCAGTGCCAGACAGGGGGCCTCTGGAAACACCATATATTTT. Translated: CASSARQGASGNTIYF.